Sequencing of this T cell receptor (beta chain) was carried out in a study of cytomegalovirus exposure and HLA in healthy donors. The CDR3 has 12 amino acids. CDR1 is SGHRS and CDR2 is YFSETQ in the germline V gene. The V end lost 0 bases, the J end lost 8 bases, and 8 bases lay between the germline ends. Use of 60 Vbeta and 13 Jbeta primers characterized the PCR. Libraries were prepared by immunoSEQ multiplex PCR; TCRdb keeps only in-frame clonotypes and omits some of them. This table has 120,000 to 150,000 clones, roughly 77% appearing once. Study results and limitations: The authors later found most CMV-associated TCR beta chains appeared HLA-restricted. Serostatus for CMV was the only available immune exposure information.

This clone was recorded a few times. Its matching antigen is unknown. The V call is TRBV5-1, the J call TRBJ1-1; possible D gene TRBD1, 6 bases. This sequence was found in a man younger than 40 in good health and CMV-seronegative. Material for sequencing was PBMCs. The CDR3 loop reads CASSLVQGEAFF. The CDR3 DNA reads as TGCGCCAGCAGCTTGGTTCAGGGGGAAGCTTTCTTT.